These T cell receptor beta chains were read from a single sample in a study of blood T cell repertoires in COVID-19. Method: immunoSEQ multiplex PCR; TCRdb's copy keeps in-frame clones and lacks some. The sample lists 65,000 to 75,000 clones; roughly nine tenths were seen once. Sequencing input: peripheral blood. The receptors derive from a man aged 50-60 years with active COVID-19. CDR3s include the opening cysteine and the closing phenylalanine or tryptophan. The order of the fields is J gene, V gene, clone size, D gene, CDR3 protein, CDR3 DNA. D genes are given only for firm matches. Clone sizes are given selectively: once, few, many, or a class where the clone is expanded.

>TRBJ1-1|TRBV7-9|NA|TRBD1
CASSLGQGANTEAFF
TGTGCCAGCAGCTTGGGACAGGGGGCGAACACTGAAGCTTTCTTT
>TRBJ1-3|TRBV10-3|NA|NA
CAAQSRAAGNTIYF
TGTGCCGCGCAAAGCAGGGCAGCCGGAAACACCATATATTTT
>TRBJ2-1|TRBV6-5|NA|NA
CASSYRNQGYNEQFF
TGTGCCAGCAGTTACCGAAATCAGGGATACAATGAGCAGTTCTTC
>TRBJ1-2|TRBV27|NA|NA
CASSTDLQGGELYGYTF
TGTGCCAGCAGCACGGACCTACAGGGAGGGGAACTCTATGGCTACACCTTC
>TRBJ2-7|TRBV23-1|NA|NA
CASSHPLAAAGPWYEQYF
TGCGCCAGCAGTCACCCCCTCGCCGCTGCGGGTCCCTGGTACGAGCAGTACTTC
>TRBJ2-1|TRBV5-6|NA|TRBD2
CASSPLAGAGNEQFF
TGTGCCAGCAGCCCCTTAGCGGGAGCCGGCAATGAGCAGTTCTTC
>TRBJ2-7|TRBV5-1|NA|TRBD2
CASSPGGGFSPSYEQYF
TGCGCCAGCAGCCCCGGGGGGGGGTTCTCTCCCTCCTACGAGCAGTACTTC
>TRBJ2-2|TRBV27|NA|TRBD2
CASSFSGTINTGELFF
TGTGCCAGCAGTTTCTCCGGGACTATTAACACCGGGGAGCTGTTTTTT
>TRBJ2-7|TRBV28|NA|TRBD2
CASRSQGRGIGYEQYF
TGTGCCAGCAGATCCCAAGGGAGGGGTATTGGGTACGAGCAGTACTTC
>TRBJ1-2|TRBV28|once|NA
CASTSGVYGYTF
TGTGCCAGCACCTCCGGGGTCTATGGCTACACCTTC
>TRBJ2-6|TRBV6-6|NA|NA
CASSPGLPSSGANVLTF
TGTGCCAGCAGTCCGGGACTTCCTTCCTCTGGGGCCAACGTCCTGACTTTC
>TRBJ2-7|TRBV11-2|NA|TRBD2
CASSAVAGGPYEQYF
TGTGCCAGCAGCGCGGTAGCGGGAGGGCCGTACGAGCAGTACTTC
>TRBJ2-7|TRBV5-4|NA|TRBD2
CASSLGPGGYEQYF
TGTGCCAGCAGCTTGGGACCGGGAGGGTACGAGCAGTACTTC
>TRBJ1-5|TRBV6-6|few|NA
CASTNGGDQPQHF
TGTGCCAGCACCAACGGCGGGGATCAGCCCCAGCATTTT
>TRBJ1-3|TRBV19|NA|NA
CASSIAYRALSGNTIYF
TGTGCCAGTAGTATAGCCTACAGGGCCCTCTCTGGAAACACCATATATTTT
>TRBJ2-7|TRBV19|NA|TRBD1
CASSSGTGDEQYF
TGTGCCAGTAGTTCCGGGACAGGGGACGAGCAGTACTTC
>TRBJ2-5|TRBV11-2|NA|TRBD2
CASSTSTSLRETQYF
TGTGCCAGCAGCACCTCGACTAGCCTCCGAGAGACCCAGTACTTC
>TRBJ2-5|TRBV24-1|NA|NA
CATSDSSETKTQYF
TGTGCCACCAGTGATTCTAGCGAGACGAAGACCCAGTACTTC
>TRBJ1-3|TRBV7-3|NA|NA
CASSFRAGAGNTIYF
TGTGCCAGCAGCTTCAGGGCAGGGGCTGGAAACACCATATATTTT
>TRBJ2-2|TRBV10-3|NA|NA
CAISESRGASGELFF
TGTGCCATCAGTGAGTCTCGGGGGGCGTCCGGGGAGCTGTTTTTT